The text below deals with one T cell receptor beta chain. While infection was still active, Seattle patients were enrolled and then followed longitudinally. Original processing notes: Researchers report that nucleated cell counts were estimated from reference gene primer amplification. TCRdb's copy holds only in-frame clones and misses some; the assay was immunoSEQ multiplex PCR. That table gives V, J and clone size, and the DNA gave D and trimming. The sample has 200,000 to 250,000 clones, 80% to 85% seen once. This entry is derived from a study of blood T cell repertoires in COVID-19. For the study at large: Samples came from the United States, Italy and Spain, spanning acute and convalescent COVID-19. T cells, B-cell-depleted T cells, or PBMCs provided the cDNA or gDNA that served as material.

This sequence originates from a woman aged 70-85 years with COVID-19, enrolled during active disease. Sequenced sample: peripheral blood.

The CDR3 loop is CASSTTIQETQYF. CDR3 coding DNA: TGCGCCAGCAGCACGACTATCCAAGAGACCCAGTACTTC. This chain connects TRBV5-1 to TRBJ2-5; TRBD2 is a possible D gene (5 bases). The CDR3 spans 13 residues. The V gene lost 4 bases and the J gene lost 1 base, with 8 bases spanning the gap. Germline values: CDR1 SGHRS, CDR2 YFSETQ.